The 30 T cell receptor beta chains below were found in one sample sequenced in a study of T cell responses to AZD1222 COVID-19 vaccine. Sequencing was performed with immunoSEQ multiplex PCR; in TCRdb, only in-frame clones are kept and a portion is missing. The sample shows 100,000 to 150,000 clones, 90% of them seen only once. The sequenced sample was peripheral blood, obtained on day 0 of MenACWY control vaccination. These receptors came from an adult in good health.

The genes are TRBV7-2 and TRBJ1-1; D is possibly TRBD1 (5 bases). Germline V lookup: CDR1 SGHTA, CDR2 FQGNSA. This CDR3 is built from 14 residues. V dropped 5 bases and J dropped 1 base, with 11 bases sitting between them. CDR3 protein: CASSPGRENTEAFF. CDR3 DNA: TGTGCCAGCAGCCCGGGACGAGAGAACACTGAAGCTTTCTTT.

CDR3 bases: TGTGCCATCAGTCGGGGGGATCACAATGAGCAGTTCTTC. Amino acids: CAISRGDHNEQFF. The chain is built from TRBV10-3 and TRBJ2-1; 7 bases are a match to TRBD2. Unmatched junction bases numbered 3, after V lost 5 bases and J lost 5 bases. CDR3 length: 13 residues. CDR1 ENHRY and CDR2 SYGVKD come from the germline V gene.

The J gene is TRBJ1-1, the V gene TRBV6-1; D unclear. V gave up 2 bases and J gave up 0 bases, with 13 bases separating them. The CDR3 length is 16 residues. Germline V lookup: CDR1 MNHNS, CDR2 SASEGT. DNA of the CDR3: TGTGCCAGCAGTGAAAGAGGGCGCCCGGTGAACACTGAAGCTTTCTTT. Its translation is CASSERGRPVNTEAFF.

The chain has TRBV7-3 and TRBJ2-4; 12 nucleotides align to TRBD2. Losses at the gene ends were 5 bases for V and 8 bases for J; bases not matched to a gene: 4. Germline CDR1 is SGHTA and CDR2 is FQGTGA. There are 14 residues in the CDR3. CDR3 bases: TGTGCCAGCAGCCCGACTAGCGGGAGTGACATTCAGTACTTC. Its protein product is CASSPTSGSDIQYF.

This sequence joins TRBV19 and TRBJ2-2; 8 nucleotides agree with TRBD1. This CDR3 region has 15 residues. The trim removed 6 bases at V and 4 bases at J, leaving 7 bases unmatched. The germline V gene has CDR1 LNHDA and CDR2 SQIVND (reference sequence). The CDR3 region is CASSGQGRITGELFF. Here the CDR3 DNA reads TGTGCCAGTAGCGGACAGGGTCGAATCACCGGGGAGCTGTTTTTT.

The J gene is TRBJ1-1, the V gene TRBV15, with D unresolved. Trimming stripped 0 bases from V and 0 bases from J, with 8 bases between. The CDR3 is 15 residues long. The V gene's germline CDR1 is LNHNV and CDR2 YYDKDF (reference sequence). The CDR3 loop is CATSRDRGLNTEAFF. The CDR3 DNA sequence: TGTGCCACCAGCAGAGATAGAGGTCTGAACACTGAAGCTTTCTTT.

The chain links TRBV7-2 to TRBJ1-1, with no clear D. The CDR3 sequence is 15 residues long. Germline CDR1 reads SGHTA; CDR2 reads FQGNSA. V was cut by 1 base and J by 4 bases, with 13 bases left in between. CDR3 nucleotide sequence: TGTGCCAGCAGCTTAGTAGCGGGCGTGGGCACTGAAGCTTTCTTT. As protein: CASSLVAGVGTEAFF.

The chain carries TRBV9 and TRBJ2-3; D not resolved. CDR1 and CDR2 from the germline V gene are SGDLS and YYNGEE. The ends were cut back, 4 bases at V and 1 base at J, with 16 bases in the middle. The CDR3 spans 16 residues. CDR3 DNA sequence: TGTGCCAGCAGCTCAAGGCCCAACAAGGGCACAGATACGCAGTATTTT. Translation: CASSSRPNKGTDTQYF.

The chain recombines TRBV19 with TRBJ1-5, with TRBD1 matching 9 bases. CDR1 LNHDA and CDR2 SQIVND come from the germline V gene (reference sequence). The CDR3 loop spans 15 amino acids. Losses at the gene ends were 7 bases for V and 6 bases for J; bases not matched to a gene: 10. The CDR3 loop is CASTETGGISQPQHF. CDR3 nucleotides: TGTGCCAGTACCGAGACAGGGGGTATCAGTCAGCCCCAGCATTTT. The complete variable domain, with remaining parts taken from reference TRBV19 and TRBJ1-5, reads DGGITQSPKYLFRKEGQNVTLSCEQNLNHDAMYWYRQDPGQGLRLIYYSQIVNDFQKGDIAEGYSVSREKKESFPLTVTSAQKNPTAFYLCASTETGGISQPQHFGDGTRLSIL.

The count of this clone is one. In DNA form, the CDR3 reads TGTGCCAGCAGCTTACGTCCCAGGGGCACAGATACGCAGTATTTT. Its protein is CASSLRPRGTDTQYF. The V and J genes are TRBV11-1 and TRBJ2-3; maybe TRBD1 (5 bases). Germline-derived CDR1 and CDR2 are SGHAT and FQDESV (reference sequence). Trimming cost V 2 bases and J 1 base, with 10 bases left between them. CDR3 length: 15 amino acids. Combining the CDR3 with reference TRBV11-1 and TRBJ2-3 gives the whole variable domain EAEVAQSPRYKITEKSQAVAFWCDPISGHATLYWYRQILGQGPELLVQFQDESVVDDSQLPKDRFSAERLKGVDSTLKIQPAELGDSAMYLCASSLRPRGTDTQYFGPGTRLTVL.

The chain couples TRBV7-2 to TRBJ1-2, with TRBD1 identical over 7 bases. Germline loops: CDR1 SGHTA, CDR2 FQGNSA. This CDR3 contains 16 residues. J was trimmed by 8 bases and V by 3 bases; bases with no gene match: 15. The CDR3 sequence: CASSFAPPTGVGGYTF. The DNA for the CDR3 is TGTGCCAGCAGCTTCGCCCCTCCAACAGGGGTGGGCGGCTACACCTTC. The complete variable domain, with remaining parts taken from reference TRBV7-2 and TRBJ1-2, reads GAGVSQSPSNKVTEKGKDVELRCDPISGHTALYWYRQSLGQGLEFLIYFQGNSAPDKSGLPSDRFSAERTGGSVSTLTIQRTQQEDSAVYLCASSFAPPTGVGGYTFGSGTRLTVV.

The chain joins TRBV7-9 to TRBJ2-7; 9 bases are a match to TRBD1. The V gene's germline CDR1 is SEHNR and CDR2 FQNEAQ (reference sequence). CDR3 length equals 13 residues. J lost 4 bases, V lost 5 bases, and 3 bases had no gene match. CDR3 bases: TGTGCCAGCAGCCGACAGGGGGGGTACGAGCAGTACTTC. This gives the protein CASSRQGGYEQYF. Combining the CDR3 with reference TRBV7-9 and TRBJ2-7 gives the whole variable domain DTGVSQNPRHKITKRGQNVTFRCDPISEHNRLYWYRQTLGQGPEFLTYFQNEAQLEKSRLLSDRFSAERPKGSFSTLEIQRTEQGDSAMYLCASSRQGGYEQYFGPGTRLTVT.

The chain employs TRBV4-1 and TRBJ2-1, with 7 bases that match TRBD1. The CDR3 has 15 amino acids. Trimming at V came to 4 bases and at J to 1 base, leaving 4 bases not matched to a gene. Germline V lookup: CDR1 MGHRA, CDR2 YSYEKL. The CDR3 nucleotides read TGCGCCAGCAGCCGATTGACAGGGTCCTACAATGAGCAGTTCTTC. It encodes CASSRLTGSYNEQFF.

The chain joins TRBV11-2 to TRBJ1-6; no reliable D call. The germline CDR1 and CDR2 sequences are SGHAT and FQNNGV. This CDR3 spans 15 amino acids. The germline V and J ends were trimmed by 5 bases and 1 base, with 9 bases remaining between them. The CDR3 region has the DNA TGTGCCAGCAGCGGGCTGGGTTCCTATAATTCACCCCTCCACTTT. This codes for CASSGLGSYNSPLHF.

V and J are TRBV5-1 and TRBJ2-1, with D perhaps matching TRBD2 (6 bases). This CDR3 has 15 residues. The germline V and J ends were trimmed by 5 bases and 7 bases, with 19 bases remaining between them. The germline V gene encodes CDR1 SGHRS and CDR2 YFSETQ. The CDR3: CASSDTGLLKNEQFF. CDR3 DNA sequence: TGCGCCAGCAGTGATACGGGACTCCTTAAGAATGAGCAGTTCTTC.

The chain combines TRBV20-1 with TRBJ1-2; TRBD1 is a possible D gene (5 bases). The CDR3 contains 9 residues. The V and J ends lost 6 bases and 6 bases respectively, with 5 bases between them. The germline CDR1 and CDR2 sequences are DFQATT and SNEGSKA (reference sequence). The CDR3 is CSAGDGYTF. Here the CDR3 DNA reads TGCAGTGCAGGGGATGGCTACACCTTC.

The chain carries TRBV11-2 and TRBJ1-3; perhaps TRBD1 as D (6 bases). V lost 5 bases and J 1 base, leaving 15 bases between the germline ends. This CDR3 is built from 16 residues. The germline CDR1 and CDR2 sequences are SGHAT and FQNNGV. CDR3 protein: CASSEERGASGNTIYF. The CDR3 DNA is TGTGCCAGCAGCGAAGAAAGGGGGGCATCTGGAAACACCATATATTTT. The full variable domain, in which reference TRBV11-2 and TRBJ1-3 provide the parts outside the CDR3, is EAGVAQSPRYKIIEKRQSVAFWCNPISGHATLYWYQQILGQGPKLLIQFQNNGVVDDSQLPKDRFSAERLKGVDSTLKIQPAKLEDSAVYLCASSEERGASGNTIYFGEGSWLTVV.

This rearrangement joins TRBV6-4 to TRBJ2-1, with a possible D match to TRBD2 (5 bases). Trimming left V 6 bases short and J 5 bases short, with 17 bases between. Germline values: CDR1 MRHNA, CDR2 SNTAGT. The CDR3 is made up of 15 amino acids. CDR3 DNA: TGTGCCAGCAGCTATCTAGCAGGAGCCAACAATGAGCAGTTCTTC. Its protein is CASSYLAGANNEQFF.

The chain couples TRBV2 to TRBJ1-5; 7 bases are shared with TRBD1. The trim removed 2 bases at V and 1 base at J, leaving 5 bases unmatched. Germline V gives CDR1 SNHLY, CDR2 FYNNEI. The CDR3 runs to 16 residues. The DNA of the CDR3 is TGTGCCAGCAGTGAAAGGGGGCGCGAGAGCAATCAGCCCCAGCATTTT. Its protein is CASSERGRESNQPQHF.

This clone has a single count. V gene TRBV5-5 combines with J gene TRBJ1-2; D is undetermined. Trimming left V 1 base short and J 3 bases short, with 10 bases between. This CDR3 spans 14 amino acids. Germline-derived CDR1 and CDR2 are SGHKS and YYEKEE (reference sequence). CDR3 sequence: CASSLSVIDYGYTF. The CDR3 bases are TGTGCCAGCAGCTTGTCCGTGATCGACTATGGCTACACCTTC.

The chain has TRBV4-1 and TRBJ2-3, with 9 bases fitting TRBD1. The CDR3 is 14 residues long. The ends lost 5 bases at V and 6 bases at J; junction bases unmatched: 6. Looked up from germline, CDR1 is MGHRA and CDR2 is YSYEKL. The CDR3 loop reads CASSSPGTGDTQYF. CDR3 coding DNA: TGCGCCAGCAGCTCCCCCGGGACAGGGGATACGCAGTATTTT.

The rearrangement joins TRBV5-1 to TRBJ2-5, with 8 bases aligning to TRBD1. Trimming removed 3 bases from V and 2 bases from J; junction bases left unmatched: 3. The CDR3 has 14 residues. Per the germline V gene, CDR1 is SGHRS and CDR2 is YFSETQ. CDR3 protein: CASSSGQVQETQYF. CDR3 DNA: TGCGCCAGCAGCTCGGGACAGGTTCAAGAGACCCAGTACTTC.

The chain has TRBV18 and TRBJ1-2; weak D call: TRBD1 (6 bases). The CDR3 runs to 12 residues. Deletions cut 4 bases from V and 6 bases from J, with 9 bases between. Germline assignment: CDR1 KGHSH and CDR2 LQKENI. CDR3 in DNA: TGTGCCAGCTCACAACAGGGTGATGGCTACACCTTC. Translation: CASSQQGDGYTF.

CDR3: CASSYGQPPYEQYF. The CDR3 DNA is TGTGCCAGCAGTTACGGACAGCCTCCCTACGAGCAGTACTTC. This chain uses TRBV6-5 with TRBJ2-7; weak D call: TRBD1 (6 bases). This CDR3 has 14 amino acids. V dropped 2 bases and J dropped 2 bases, with 10 bases sitting between them. CDR1 is MNHEY and CDR2 is SVGAGI in the germline V gene.

The chain links TRBV10-3 to TRBJ2-7; D gene uncertain. Trimming removed 3 bases at V and 4 bases at J, with 4 bases between. CDR1 is ENHRY, CDR2 SYGVKD, per germline. The CDR3 totals 11 residues. This CDR3 reads CAISEGYEQYV. The CDR3 bases are TGTGCCATCAGTGAAGGATACGAGCAGTACGTC.

V and J are TRBV20-1 and TRBJ2-1, with 7 bases matching TRBD1. The V gene's germline CDR1 is DFQATT and CDR2 SNEGSKA (reference sequence). Germline trimming cut 6 bases from V and 9 bases from J; bases unmatched to any gene: 5. This CDR3 spans 11 amino acids. CDR3 in DNA: TGCAGTGCGCGACAGGGTGTTGAGCAGTTCTTC. Protein sequence: CSARQGVEQFF.

The V gene is TRBV2, the J gene TRBJ2-7; 9 nucleotides align to TRBD1. The ends lost 3 bases at V and 3 bases at J; junction bases unmatched: 3. Per the germline V gene, CDR1 is SNHLY and CDR2 is FYNNEI. The CDR3 totals 14 residues. CDR3 nucleotide sequence: TGTGCCAGCAGTGAGGACAGGGGTTTCTACGAGCAGTACTTC. Amino acid sequence: CASSEDRGFYEQYF.

The chain recombines TRBV7-9 with TRBJ2-5; 9 bases align to TRBD2. V trimming: 5 bases; J trimming: 1 base; junction bases outside the gene matches: 8. This CDR3 comprises 16 residues. CDR1 is SEHNR and CDR2 is FQNEAQ in the germline V gene (reference sequence). CDR3 amino acids: CASSPRSSGVQETQYF. CDR3 DNA sequence: TGTGCCAGCAGCCCCCGGTCTAGCGGGGTCCAAGAGACCCAGTACTTC.

In this sample, this clone turned up once. This chain links TRBV7-2 with TRBJ2-3; D not certain. Germline V gives CDR1 SGHTA, CDR2 FQGNSA. Trimming took off 5 bases at V and 7 bases at J, with 10 bases between the two ends. The CDR3 has 12 amino acids. The CDR3 sequence: CASSHNIHTQYF. The CDR3 nucleotides are TGTGCCAGCAGCCACAACATACATACGCAGTATTTT.

The chain combines TRBV4-2 with TRBJ2-2, with D hard to call. The germline V gene has CDR1 LGHNA and CDR2 YNFKEQ. Trimming left V 1 base short and J 1 base short, with 7 bases between. The CDR3 is made up of 15 amino acids. CDR3 sequence: CASSQVMGNTGELFF. CDR3 nucleotides: TGTGCCAGCAGCCAAGTAATGGGGAACACCGGGGAGCTGTTTTTT.